Presented here are 12 T cell receptor beta chains from one specimen sequenced in a study of response to subunit inactivated influenza vaccine. MiXCR, applied by TCRdb to the RT-PCR reads, yields one record per CDR3 protein. The repertoire holds around 480,000 distinct CDR3 sequences, 16% seen once, with 2.5% to 3.5% in the top ten. The source material was CD4+ T cells sorted from PBMCs, sampled less than 30 months after vaccination. The source is a man between 45 and 75 years old who received an inactivated influenza vaccine.

This clonotype was detected once. The V gene is TRBV3-1, the J gene TRBJ1-1; no definite D call. The CDR3 has 13 residues. The germline V gene encodes CDR1 LGHDT and CDR2 YNNKEL (reference sequence). V dropped 4 bases and J dropped 8 bases, with 14 bases sitting between them. CDR3 coding DNA: TGTGCCAGCAGCCTTTTGGGCCCTTTAGAAGCTTTCTTT. It is translated as CASSLLGPLEAFF.

The V gene is TRBV7-9, the J gene TRBJ1-2; maybe TRBD1 (5 bases). Deletions cut 5 bases from V and 8 bases from J, with 12 bases between. This CDR3 spans 12 amino acids. The germline V gene encodes CDR1 SEHNR and CDR2 FQNEAQ (reference sequence). CDR3 in DNA: TGTGCCAGCAGCGCGGACATATACGGCTACACCTTC. Protein: CASSADIYGYTF.

This chain connects TRBV3-1 to TRBJ1-2; D is ambiguous. CDR3 length: 13 residues. The germline V and J ends were trimmed by 4 bases and 6 bases, with 12 bases remaining between them. Germline CDR1 LGHDT, CDR2 YNNKEL (reference sequence). The CDR3 region is CASSRVGWNGYTF. In DNA, the CDR3 is TGTGCCAGCAGCCGCGTGGGGTGGAATGGCTACACCTTC.

J is TRBJ2-3 and V is TRBV15; TRBD1 aligns across 11 bases. The ends lost 0 bases at V and 4 bases at J; junction bases unmatched: 6. Germline CDR1 is LNHNV and CDR2 is YYDKDF (reference sequence). The CDR3 has 17 residues. The CDR3 DNA follows: TGTGCCACCAGCAGAGATTATGGGACAGGGGGAGCAGATACGCAGTATTTT. Translation: CATSRDYGTGGADTQYF.

This clonotype was counted a few times. The chain combines TRBV12-3 or TRBV12-4 with TRBJ1-5; D may be TRBD1 (6 bases). Trimming cost V 8 bases and J 2 bases, with 10 bases left between them. The length of the CDR3 is 13 residues. CDR3 residues: CASSGVGNQPQHF. As DNA, the CDR3 is TGTGCCAGCTCAGGGGTTGGCAATCAGCCCCAGCATTTT.

This clonotype has a handful of counts. V gene TRBV6-1 combines with J gene TRBJ1-4, with a possible D match to TRBD1 (6 bases). From germline, CDR1 is MNHNS and CDR2 SASEGT. This CDR3 is 14 amino acids long. Trimming removed 6 bases from V and 3 bases from J, with 11 bases in between. In DNA form, the CDR3 reads TGTGCCAGCAGACCACAGGGCCCTAATGAAAAACTGTTTTTT. Amino acids: CASRPQGPNEKLFF.

As DNA, the CDR3 is TGTGCCAGCAGCTTGGTGGGGGGGACTTTCAAAAACATTCAGTACTTC. Its translation: CASSLVGGTFKNIQYF. The gene calls are TRBV5-5 and TRBJ2-4, with 7 bases that match TRBD2. J gave up 3 bases and V 0 bases, and 6 bases lay outside the gene matches. There are 16 residues in the CDR3. CDR1 SGHKS and CDR2 YYEKEE come from the germline V gene (reference sequence).

This clonotype was seen more than once but under ten times. J is TRBJ1-6 and V is TRBV7-9; perhaps TRBD1 as D (5 bases). The CDR3 contains 15 residues. V lost 5 bases and J lost 6, with 14 bases in between. Per germline, CDR1 SEHNR and CDR2 FQNEAQ (reference sequence). CDR3 loop: CASSRAGGGNSPLHF. As DNA, the CDR3 is TGTGCCAGCAGCAGAGCCGGGGGGGGTAATTCACCCCTCCACTTT.

A few counts support this clonotype. V is TRBV6-2 or TRBV6-3 and J is TRBJ2-3; TRBD2 agrees at 8 bases. Looked up from germline, CDR1 is MNHEY and CDR2 is SVGEGT. V was clipped by 0 bases and J by 0 bases; unmatched bases: 5. The CDR3 is made up of 17 amino acids. The CDR3, as DNA: TGTGCCAGCAGTTACTCTCTAGCGGGCCCTAGCACAGATACGCAGTATTTT. This sequence encodes CASSYSLAGPSTDTQYF.

Only a few counts were recorded for this clonotype. This chain uses TRBV12-3 or TRBV12-4 with TRBJ2-2, with D perhaps matching TRBD1 or TRBD2 (5 bases each). Trimming left V 2 bases short and J 7 bases short, with 14 bases between. The CDR3 sequence is 15 residues long. As DNA, the CDR3 is TGTGCCAGCAGTTTATCGGGACCGCAAGGCGGGGAGCTGTTTTTT. Translated, it gives CASSLSGPQGGELFF.

This clonotype was counted only a few times. The CDR3 DNA reads TGCGCCAGCACCTCGGACAGGAGAGAGCAGTACTTC. Translation: CASTSDRREQYF. The chain carries TRBV5-1 and TRBJ2-7; 7 bases match TRBD1. After removal of 6 bases from V and 7 bases from J, the junction contained 7 bases not matched to a gene. There are 12 residues in the CDR3. CDR1 and CDR2 from the germline V gene are SGHRS and YFSETQ. The entire variable domain, with the rest obtained from reference TRBV5-1 and TRBJ2-7, is as follows: KAGVTQTPRYLIKTRGQQVTLSCSPISGHRSVSWYQQTPGQGLQFLFEYFSETQRNKGNFPGRFSGRQFSNSRSEMNVSTLELGDSALYLCASTSDRREQYFGPGTRLTVT.

This clonotype was found many times. This chain joins TRBV7-2 and TRBJ2-1, with TRBD1 matching 7 bases. CDR1 and CDR2 from the germline V gene are SGHTA and FQGNSA. Trimming removed 1 base from V and 3 bases from J; junction bases left unmatched: 6. This CDR3 has 16 amino acids. The CDR3 region is CASSLGDRAFYNEQFF. CDR3 in DNA: TGTGCCAGCAGCTTAGGAGACAGGGCCTTCTACAATGAGCAGTTCTTC.